Each of the 2 T cell receptor beta chains below was sequenced from the same sample in a study of blood T cells in healthy people across ages. Together with a sample-barcoded 5' primer, a J-beta primer mix was included in a second PCR lasting roughly 6 to 12 cycles. Using its own MiXCR run on the 5' RACE reads, TCRdb lists one record per CDR3 protein. The data show 1.6 million or so distinct CDR3 sequences, about 31% seen once. The specimen was blood. These receptors were obtained from a young woman in good health.

This clonotype was observed a few times. V usage is TRBV4-1 and J usage is TRBJ1-1; the D is unclear. Germline assignment: CDR1 MGHRA and CDR2 YSYEKL. The CDR3 loop spans 13 amino acids. V lost 2 bases to trimming and J lost 8 bases, with 12 bases between them. In DNA form, the CDR3 reads TGCGCCAGCAGCCAAACGGGAGGAAGGGAAGCTTTCTTT. Its protein is CASSQTGGREAFF.

This clonotype was seen more than once but under ten times. The chain has TRBV5-5 and TRBJ2-1; 10 nucleotides align to TRBD2. CDR1 and CDR2 from the germline V gene are SGHKS and YYEKEE (reference sequence). Unmatched junction bases numbered 7, after V lost 2 bases and J lost 8 bases. The CDR3 is 15 amino acids. CDR3 protein: CASSFPSGSPDEQFF. The CDR3 region has the DNA TGTGCCAGCAGCTTTCCTAGCGGGAGCCCCGATGAGCAGTTCTTC.